These 25 T cell receptor beta chains originate from one sample sequenced in a study of T-cell memory formation after mild COVID-19. TCRdb processed the 5' RACE reads anew with MiXCR; each CDR3 protein has one entry. This sample has roughly 70,000 distinct CDR3 sequences; approximately 15% occur once, and the top ten carry around 29%. What was sequenced was PBMCs or a T cell subset sorted from them (not recorded which). The receptors derive from an adult woman who had mild COVID-19 (a few samples of this study predate the infection). Cell type and time point are not known.

The chain combines TRBV29-1 with TRBJ2-7; the D is unclear. The germline V gene has CDR1 SQVTM and CDR2 ANQGSEA. The CDR3 spans 10 residues. The V end was cut by 5 bases, the J end by 3 bases, with 5 bases between. This CDR3 reads CSVWDYEQYF. The CDR3 DNA follows: TGCAGCGTTTGGGACTACGAGCAGTACTTC.

The chain uses TRBV2 and TRBJ2-7; 10 nucleotides agree with TRBD1. The junction had 13 bases not matched to a gene; V was cut back by 5 bases and J by 9 bases. The germline V gene has CDR1 SNHLY and CDR2 FYNNEI. CDR3 length: 15 amino acids. The CDR3 loop is CASSPTGGDPLAQYV. Here the CDR3 DNA reads TGTGCCAGCAGTCCGACAGGGGGCGACCCTTTAGCGCAGTACGTC.

This clonotype was detected a few times. The DNA of the CDR3 is TGCGCCAGCAGCCACGGGGTTGCGGAAGCTTTCTTT. As protein: CASSHGVAEAFF. The rearrangement uses TRBV4-1 and TRBJ1-1; D ambiguous. The CDR3 is 12 amino acids. V shed 3 bases and J shed 8 bases, with 10 bases lying between them. The germline V gene encodes CDR1 MGHRA and CDR2 YSYEKL.

The chain employs TRBV7-9 and TRBJ1-2; D is ambiguous. The CDR3 totals 13 residues. From germline, CDR1 is SEHNR and CDR2 FQNEAQ (reference sequence). Trimming removed 6 bases from V and 4 bases from J, with 12 bases in between. In DNA form, the CDR3 reads TGTGCCAGCAGACACCAGGCAAGCTATGGCTACACCTTC. It translates to CASRHQASYGYTF.

This clonotype came up many times. V is TRBV6-5 and J is TRBJ1-1, with D possibly matching TRBD1 (6 bases). The length of the CDR3 is 16 residues. The V end was cut by 0 bases, the J end by 5 bases, with 16 bases between. Germline V gene lookup returns CDR1 MNHEY and CDR2 SVGAGI. The CDR3 DNA follows: TGTGCCAGCAGTTACTCGATGGCAGGGGCAGGGACTGAAGCTTTCTTT. This translates into CASSYSMAGAGTEAFF.

The chain uses TRBV7-6 and TRBJ2-3; D uncertain. This CDR3 is 13 amino acids long. Deletions cut 5 bases from V and 6 bases from J, with 12 bases between. The germline CDR1 and CDR2 sequences are SGHVS and FNYEAQ. The CDR3 loop is CASSPEVEDTQYF. The CDR3 nucleotides are TGTGCCAGCAGCCCCGAAGTCGAGGATACGCAGTATTTT.

This clonotype was seen repeatedly, ten times or more. CDR3 protein: CASSFTGQGSQPQHF. CDR3 coding DNA: TGTGCCAGCAGTTTTACGGGACAGGGCAGTCAGCCCCAGCATTTT. The chain combines TRBV12-3 or TRBV12-4 with TRBJ1-5, with 9 positions matching TRBD1. The CDR3 extends over 15 amino acids. The V gene end was trimmed by 3 bases and the J gene end by 6 bases; junction bases not matched to a gene: 6.

This clonotype showed up just a few times. The chain is built from TRBV9 and TRBJ1-5; D uncertain. CDR1 is SGDLS and CDR2 is YYNGEE in the germline V gene. There are 14 residues in the CDR3. Deletions cut 0 bases from V and 6 bases from J, with 10 bases between. The CDR3 coding sequence is TGTGCCAGCAGCGTAGAAGGGAAGAGTCAGCCCCAGCATTTT. Amino acids: CASSVEGKSQPQHF.

V gene TRBV7-8 combines with J gene TRBJ2-3; no clear D. Germline V gene data show CDR1 as SGHVS and CDR2 as FQNEAQ. The CDR3 runs to 14 residues. The germline V and J ends were trimmed by 1 base and 3 bases, with 8 bases remaining between them. DNA of the CDR3: TGTGCCAGCAGCTTAGAGAGCTTTACAGATACGCAGTATTTT. It codes for CASSLESFTDTQYF.

A few counts support this clonotype. The chain joins TRBV27 to TRBJ2-5; D is possibly TRBD1 (8 bases). V lost 4 bases to trimming and J lost 5 bases, with 11 bases between them. CDR1 and CDR2 (germline): MNHEY, SMNVEV (reference sequence). The CDR3 contains 13 residues. This CDR3 reads CASSYRGGETQYF. In DNA form, the CDR3 reads TGTGCCAGCAGTTACAGGGGGGGGGAGACCCAGTACTTC.

The CDR3 DNA is TGTGCCAGCAGTTTGCACAGGGCGGGAGGAGAGACCCAGTACTTC. Its protein is CASSLHRAGGETQYF. The V and J genes are TRBV12-3 or TRBV12-4 and TRBJ2-5, with 8 nucleotides matching TRBD2. The CDR3 is 15 residues long. With V trimmed by 3 bases and J by 4 bases, 7 bases remained unmatched.

The chain links TRBV12-3 or TRBV12-4 to TRBJ2-5; D is unclear. The ends were cut back, 5 bases at V and 2 bases at J, with 15 bases in the middle. The CDR3 consists of 15 residues. This chain's CDR3 is CASSTTDGKQETQYF. Written as DNA, the CDR3 is TGTGCCAGCAGTACCACGGACGGAAAACAAGAGACCCAGTACTTC.

This clonotype was seen only a few times. The chain joins TRBV7-9 to TRBJ1-5, with unresolved D. This CDR3 comprises 16 residues. CDR1 and CDR2 from the germline V gene are SEHNR and FQNEAQ (reference sequence). Trimming shortened V by 4 bases and J by 5 bases, and 18 bases separated the two germline ends. CDR3 region: CASSSLAGNLDQPQHF. CDR3 nucleotide sequence: TGTGCCAGCAGCTCTCTCGCGGGAAACCTCGATCAGCCCCAGCATTTT.

The chain uses TRBV19 and TRBJ1-1; D not resolved. V lost 4 bases to trimming and J lost 0 bases, with 15 bases between them. This CDR3 comprises 16 residues. The germline V gene has CDR1 LNHDA and CDR2 SQIVND (reference sequence). The CDR3 DNA reads as TGTGCCAGTAGTAAAAATTATGGATCCCTGAACACTGAAGCTTTCTTT. Protein: CASSKNYGSLNTEAFF.

V and J are TRBV20-1 and TRBJ1-2; 7 bases fit TRBD1. From germline, CDR1 is DFQATT and CDR2 SNEGSKA (reference sequence). V was pared by 0 bases and J by 10 bases, with 8 bases of the junction left unmatched. The CDR3 extends over 13 amino acids. CDR3 in DNA: TGCAGTGCTAGAGATTTATACAGGGGTAACTACACCTTC. Protein product: CSARDLYRGNYTF.

This CDR3 reads CASSLILIGLDTQYF. CDR3 DNA sequence: TGTGCCAGCAGCTTAATCCTTATCGGTTTAGATACGCAGTATTTT. This chain connects TRBV5-5 to TRBJ2-3; D remains unclear. With 2 bases removed from V and 5 bases from J, the gap between germline ends came to 15 bases. The germline CDR1 and CDR2 sequences are SGHKS and YYEKEE (reference sequence). The CDR3 spans 15 residues.

About this clonotype: The junction shows a germline mismatch at one end, possibly a read error. The CDR3 reads CVSSQDTSGSGGDTQYF. CDR3 nucleotides: TGCGTCAGCAGCCAAGATACTAGCGGGAGTGGTGGAGATACGCAGTATTTT. V usage is TRBV4-3 and J usage is TRBJ2-3; 11 nucleotides match TRBD2. The germline gives CDR1 LGHNA, CDR2 YSLEER. The CDR3 is 17 amino acids.

This clonotype was seen a handful of times. The chain links TRBV7-9 to TRBJ1-1; TRBD1 matches 8 bases. CDR3 length: 16 residues. Germline V gene data show CDR1 as SEHNR and CDR2 as FQNEAQ (reference sequence). J was trimmed by 5 bases and V by 5 bases; bases with no gene match: 13. The CDR3 protein is CASSTPAQGAGTEAFF. CDR3 DNA sequence: TGTGCCAGCAGCACCCCCGCCCAGGGGGCAGGGACTGAAGCTTTCTTT.

This clonotype was counted a few times. The chain employs TRBV19 and TRBJ1-1, with TRBD1 matching 7 bases. The CDR3 is made up of 14 amino acids. Germline V gene data show CDR1 as LNHDA and CDR2 as SQIVND (reference sequence). The J segment lost 1 base and the V segment lost 3 bases, leaving 2 bases of the junction unmatched. The CDR3 sequence: CASSIGTANTEAFF. The CDR3 DNA is TGTGCCAGTAGTATCGGGACAGCGAACACTGAAGCTTTCTTT.

In this sample, this clonotype turned up a few times. The chain combines TRBV4-3 with TRBJ2-7; 7 bases are a match to TRBD1. Germline trimming cut 5 bases from V and 3 bases from J; bases unmatched to any gene: 7. Germline values: CDR1 LGHNA, CDR2 YSLEER. This CDR3 is 14 amino acids long. DNA for the CDR3: TGCGCCAGCAGCTTAAGGGGGCCTAGCTACGAGCAGTACTTC. Translating it yields CASSLRGPSYEQYF.

This rearrangement joins TRBV11-3 to TRBJ2-1; the D gene could be TRBD1 or TRBD2 (5 bases each). In germline, CDR1 is SGHNT, CDR2 YENEEA. The CDR3 consists of 16 residues. Trimming removed 0 bases at V and 5 bases at J, with 14 bases between. DNA for the CDR3: TGTGCCAGCAGCTTAGATCCGGGACGGACCGACAATGAGCAGTTCTTC. It yields the protein CASSLDPGRTDNEQFF. The full variable domain, completed using reference TRBV11-3 and TRBJ2-1, is EAGVVQSPRYKIIEKKQPVAFWCNPISGHNTLYWYLQNLGQGPELLIRYENEEAVDDSQLPKDRFSAERLKGVDSTLKIQPAELGDSAVYLCASSLDPGRTDNEQFFGPGTRLTVL.

In its sample, this clonotype was seen a few times. The rearrangement links TRBV3-1 to TRBJ2-7, with D possibly TRBD2 on 6 matching bases. V lost 5 bases, J lost 1 base, and 15 bases lay in between. CDR3 length: 15 amino acids. The germline gives CDR1 LGHDT, CDR2 YNNKEL (reference sequence). The CDR3 loop reads CASSSLGGSSYEQYF. CDR3 coding DNA: TGTGCCAGCAGCTCCTTAGGAGGGAGTTCCTACGAGCAGTACTTC.

This sequence joins TRBV7-9 and TRBJ2-7; 11 bases fit TRBD2. Per the germline V gene, CDR1 is SEHNR and CDR2 is FQNEAQ (reference sequence). The CDR3 contains 14 residues. Germline trimming cut 4 bases from V and 2 bases from J; bases unmatched to any gene: 1. CDR3 region: CASSSGLAAYEQYF. The CDR3 DNA reads TGTGCCAGCAGCTCGGGACTAGCGGCCTACGAGCAGTACTTC.

The CDR3 DNA follows: TGTGCCAGCAGTGACCTACCGGGACTAGCGGGGCAAGAGACCCAGTACTTC. It yields the protein CASSDLPGLAGQETQYF. The V and J genes are TRBV27 and TRBJ2-5, with 13 bases fitting TRBD2. CDR1 is MNHEY and CDR2 is SMNVEV in the germline V gene (reference sequence). The CDR3 has 17 residues. V lost 5 bases to trimming and J lost 2 bases; unmatched junction nucleotides: 8.

The chain uses TRBV7-3 and TRBJ2-2; 9 bases map to TRBD1. The CDR3 consists of 18 residues. Trimming removed 6 bases from V and 5 bases from J; junction bases left unmatched: 16. From germline, CDR1 is SGHTA and CDR2 FQGTGA. CDR3 nucleotide sequence: TGTGCCAGCAGTGCAGAGCGGGACAGGGTGCTTAGGACCGGGGAGCTGTTTTTT. Amino acid sequence: CASSAERDRVLRTGELFF. Drawing the rest from reference TRBV7-3 and TRBJ2-2, the complete variable domain is GAGVSQTPSNKVTEKGKYVELRCDPISGHTALYWYRQSLGQGPEFLIYFQGTGAADDSGLPNDRFFAVRPEGSVSTLKIQRTERGDSAVYLCASSAERDRVLRTGELFFGEGSRLTVL.